Detailed here is one TCR beta chain. Its matching antigen is unknown. Germline V lookup: CDR1 SGHTA, CDR2 FQGNSA. The CDR3 totals 15 residues. Trimming cost V 0 bases and J 5 bases, with 13 bases left between them. This entry belongs to a study of cytomegalovirus exposure and HLA in healthy donors. Notes on the study in general: When a later analysis compared HLA-associated TCR beta chains with equally common others, the HLA-associated chains turned out to be more clonally expanded and to have lower generation probabilities.

Vbeta (60) and Jbeta (13) primers were used in the PCR. Authors' analysis steps: Later, an analysis found around 77 million unique TCR beta chains, and 10 million to 11 million of these were shared. Libraries were prepared by immunoSEQ multiplex PCR; TCRdb keeps only in-frame clonotypes and omits some of them. The DNA gave D and trimming, while V, J and clone size come from that table. Among 200,000 to 250,000 clones listed, roughly 80% were seen once. The material sequenced was PBMCs. This receptor was taken from a middle-aged woman in good health and CMV-seropositive. This sequence joins TRBV7-2 and TRBJ2-5; D might be TRBD2 (6 bases). Here the CDR3 reads CASSLAGTSPETQYF. In DNA form, the CDR3 reads TGTGCCAGCAGCTTAGCGGGAACTAGCCCCGAGACCCAGTACTTC.